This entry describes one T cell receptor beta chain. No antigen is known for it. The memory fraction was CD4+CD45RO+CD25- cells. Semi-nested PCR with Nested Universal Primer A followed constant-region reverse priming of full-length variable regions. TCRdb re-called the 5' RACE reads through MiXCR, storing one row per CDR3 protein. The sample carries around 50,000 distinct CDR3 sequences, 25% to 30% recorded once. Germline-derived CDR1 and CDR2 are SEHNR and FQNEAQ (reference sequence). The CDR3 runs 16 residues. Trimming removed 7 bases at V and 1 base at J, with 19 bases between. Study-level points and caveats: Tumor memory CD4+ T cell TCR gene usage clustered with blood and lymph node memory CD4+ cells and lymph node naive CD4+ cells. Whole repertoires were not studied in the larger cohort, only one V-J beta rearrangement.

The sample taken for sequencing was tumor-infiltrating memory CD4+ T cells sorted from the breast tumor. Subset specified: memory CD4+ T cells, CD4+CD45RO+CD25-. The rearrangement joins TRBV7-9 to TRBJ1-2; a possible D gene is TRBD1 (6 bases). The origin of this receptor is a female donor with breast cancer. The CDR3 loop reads CASIPITGSDNYGYTF. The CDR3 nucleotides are TGTGCCAGCATCCCTATAACAGGGAGTGATAACTATGGCTACACCTTC.